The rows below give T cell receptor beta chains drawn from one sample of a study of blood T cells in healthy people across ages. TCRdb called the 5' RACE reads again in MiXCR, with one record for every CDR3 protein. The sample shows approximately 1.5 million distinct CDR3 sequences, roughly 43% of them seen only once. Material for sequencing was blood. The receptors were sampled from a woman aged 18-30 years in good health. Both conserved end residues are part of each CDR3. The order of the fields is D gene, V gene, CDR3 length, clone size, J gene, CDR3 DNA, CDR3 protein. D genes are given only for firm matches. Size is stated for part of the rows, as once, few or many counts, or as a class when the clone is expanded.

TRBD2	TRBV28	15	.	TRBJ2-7	TGTGCCAGCAGGCTCAGACTAGCGGGAGGCTACGAGCAGTACTTC	CASRLRLAGGYEQYF
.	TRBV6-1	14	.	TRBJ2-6	TGTGCCAGCAGTGAAGCGGGAGGGGCCAACGTCCTGACTTTC	CASSEAGGANVLTF
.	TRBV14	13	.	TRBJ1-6	TGTGCCAGCAGCCAATCCCTAGAATCACCCCTCCACTTT	CASSQSLESPLHF
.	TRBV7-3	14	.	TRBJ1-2	TGTGCCAGCAGCTCGGCCCACCGGGGCTATGGCTACACCTTC	CASSSAHRGYGYTF
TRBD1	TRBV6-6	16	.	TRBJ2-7	TGTGCCAGCAGTTACTCGGCAGAGACAGGGGAATACGAGCAGTACTTC	CASSYSAETGEYEQYF
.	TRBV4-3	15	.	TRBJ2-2	TGCGCCAGCAGCCAAGATGAAACAGGATGGGGGGAGCTGTTTTTT	CASSQDETGWGELFF
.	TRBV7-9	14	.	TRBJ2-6	TGTGCCAGCAGCTTAGTCTTCTCTTTATCCGTCCTGACTTTC	CASSLVFSLSVLTF
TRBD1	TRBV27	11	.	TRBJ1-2	TGTGCCGTCGGGACAGGGTATGGCTACACCTTC	CAVGTGYGYTF
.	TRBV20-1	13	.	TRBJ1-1	TGCAGTGCTAGAGATCGAGGAGCGGGGCCAGCTTTCTTT	CSARDRGAGPAFF
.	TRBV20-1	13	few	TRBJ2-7	TGCAGTGCCGCCGACGGCAACTCCTACGAGCAGTACTTC	CSAADGNSYEQYF
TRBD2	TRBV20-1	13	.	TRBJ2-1	TGCAGTGCTAGAGGGGGGAGGGCTTATGAGCAGTTCTTC	CSARGGRAYEQFF
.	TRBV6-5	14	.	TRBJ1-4	TGTGCCAGCAGTTACGGGTCCGGGGATGAAAAACTGTTTTTT	CASSYGSGDEKLFF
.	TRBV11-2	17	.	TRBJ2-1	TGTGCCATACGTCGGGCTTATGACGGGACACTATACAATGAGCAGTTCTTC	CAIRRAYDGTLYNEQFF
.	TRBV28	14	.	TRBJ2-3	TGTGCCAGCAGTTTAGGCTCAAGCGGAGATACGCAGTATTTT	CASSLGSSGDTQYF
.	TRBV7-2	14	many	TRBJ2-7	TGTGCCAGCAGCTTAGAGCGGGGACACTACGAGCAGTACTTC	CASSLERGHYEQYF
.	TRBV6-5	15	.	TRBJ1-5	TGTGCCAGCAGTCCCCGGACAGCAGCTAATCAGCCCCAGCATTTT	CASSPRTAANQPQHF
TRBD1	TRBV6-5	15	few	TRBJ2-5	TGTGCCAGCAGTTACAGTGGGACAGGAAAAGAGACCCAGTACTTC	CASSYSGTGKETQYF
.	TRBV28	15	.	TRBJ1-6	TGTGCCAGCAGCACCCTCTCGGAAAATAATTCACCCCTCCACTTT	CASSTLSENNSPLHF
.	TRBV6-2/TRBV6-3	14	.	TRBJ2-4	TGTGCCAGCAGTCCTCCGAGACACCCAAACATTCAGTACTTC	CASSPPRHPNIQYF
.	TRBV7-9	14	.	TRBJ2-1	TGTGCCAGCAGCTTAGTGGGGCGAGGCCATGAGCAGTTCTTC	CASSLVGRGHEQFF
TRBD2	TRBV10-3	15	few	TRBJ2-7	TGTGCCATCAGTGAGCCTAGCGGGGATACCTACGAGCAGTACTTC	CAISEPSGDTYEQYF
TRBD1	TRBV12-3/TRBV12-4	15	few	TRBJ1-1	TGTGCCAGCAGTTCTCGGACAGGGTTGGATTCTGAAGCTTTCTTT	CASSSRTGLDSEAFF
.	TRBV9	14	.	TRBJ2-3	TGTGCCAGCAGCGTGAGGGTGGGCACAGATACGCAGTATTTT	CASSVRVGTDTQYF
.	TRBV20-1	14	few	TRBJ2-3	TGCAGTGCTAGGTATAGTCCGCACACAGATACGCAGTATTTT	CSARYSPHTDTQYF
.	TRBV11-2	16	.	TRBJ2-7	TGTGCCAGCAGCCCCCCAGCGGGTTCTACCGTATATGAGCAGTACTTC	CASSPPAGSTVYEQYF
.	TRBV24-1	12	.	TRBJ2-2	TGTGCCACCAGTTCCTTTTGGGGGGAGCTGTTTTTT	CATSSFWGELFF
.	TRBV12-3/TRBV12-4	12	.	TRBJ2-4	TGTGCCAGCAAGAGGAGCAGAAACCCGCAGTACTTC	CASKRSRNPQYF
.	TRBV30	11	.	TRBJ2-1	TGTGCCTGGAGTGCAAGCAATGAGCAGTTCTTC	CAWSASNEQFF
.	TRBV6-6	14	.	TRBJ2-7	TGTGCCAGCAGGGGACGGTTCGACGCCTACGAGCAGTACTTC	CASRGRFDAYEQYF
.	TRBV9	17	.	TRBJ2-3	TGTGCCAGCAGCGTAGCTATATGGGGGAGCTCCAGAGATACGCAGTATTTT	CASSVAIWGSSRDTQYF
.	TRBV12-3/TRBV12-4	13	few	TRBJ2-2	TGTGCCAGCAGTGGCAAAGTTACCGGGGAGCTGTTTTTT	CASSGKVTGELFF
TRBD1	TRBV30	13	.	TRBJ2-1	TGTGCCTGGAGTGTAAGGGGGCAAAATGAGCAGTTCTTC	CAWSVRGQNEQFF
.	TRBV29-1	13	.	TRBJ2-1	TGCAGCGTAGTCCCGCAGGGTTACAATGAGCAGTTCTTC	CSVVPQGYNEQFF
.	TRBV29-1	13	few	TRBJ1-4	TGCAGCGTTGAAGGAAGGGGGATTCAAAAACTGTTTTTT	CSVEGRGIQKLFF
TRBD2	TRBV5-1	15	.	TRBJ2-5	TGCGCCAGCAGCCCGGGACTAGCGGCGAAAGAGACCCAGTACTTC	CASSPGLAAKETQYF
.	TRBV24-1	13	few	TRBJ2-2	TGTGCCACCAGTGGAGGCAACACCGGGGAGCTGTTTTTT	CATSGGNTGELFF
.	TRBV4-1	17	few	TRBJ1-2	TGCGCCAGCAGCCAAGGACAGGCCAGAAAAATTTACTATGGCTACACCTTC	CASSQGQARKIYYGYTF
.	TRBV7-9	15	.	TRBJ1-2	TGTGCCAGCAGCCCGCCGAAGGGACTAATAAGTGGCTACACCTTC	CASSPPKGLISGYTF
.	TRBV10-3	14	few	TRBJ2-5	TGTGCCATCAGTGGGGACTCGTACCAAGAGACCCAGTACTTC	CAISGDSYQETQYF
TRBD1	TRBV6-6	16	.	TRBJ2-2	TGTGCCAGCAGCAGGGACAGCCTCGCCTACACCGGGGAGCTGTTTTTT	CASSRDSLAYTGELFF
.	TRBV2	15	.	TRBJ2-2	TGTGCCAGCAGTGAAAGGGTAGTCGGCTCCGGGGAGCTGTTTTTT	CASSERVVGSGELFF
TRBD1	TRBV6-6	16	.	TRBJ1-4	TGTGCCAGCAGGGACTACAGGGGAGCAACTAATGAAAAACTGTTTTTT	CASRDYRGATNEKLFF
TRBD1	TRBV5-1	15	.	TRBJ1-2	TGCGCCAGCAGCTTGGGCACGACAGGGGGCCATGGCTACACCTTC	CASSLGTTGGHGYTF
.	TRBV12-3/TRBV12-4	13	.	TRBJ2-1	TGTGCCAGCAGTGTTACCCAACGGGATGAGCAGTTCTTC	CASSVTQRDEQFF
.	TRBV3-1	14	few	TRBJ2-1	TGTGCCAGCAGTTATGCCCCGAATCCCAATGAGCAGTTCTTC	CASSYAPNPNEQFF
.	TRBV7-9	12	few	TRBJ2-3	TGTGCCAGCAGCTTGAGGGCCGTTACGCAGTATTTT	CASSLRAVTQYF
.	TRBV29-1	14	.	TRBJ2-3	TGCAGCGTTGAGTTTCCAAGGGGCACAGATACGCAGTATTTT	CSVEFPRGTDTQYF
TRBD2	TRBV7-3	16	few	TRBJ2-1	TGTGCCAGCAGCCAATCCGGGACTAGCGGGAGTATTGAGCAGTTCTTC	CASSQSGTSGSIEQFF
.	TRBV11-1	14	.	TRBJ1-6	TGTGCCAGCAGCCCGGACCTCGGGGGTTCACCCCTCCACTTT	CASSPDLGGSPLHF
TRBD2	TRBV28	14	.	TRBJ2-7	TGTGCCGGTACTAAACGGGAGGCCTCCTACGAGCAGTACTTC	CAGTKREASYEQYF
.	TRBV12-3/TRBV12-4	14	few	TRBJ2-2	TGTGCCAGCAGCCTACAGGGTGGGACCGGGGAGCTGTTTTTT	CASSLQGGTGELFF
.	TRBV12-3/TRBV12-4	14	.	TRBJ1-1	TGTGCCAGCAGTTTCTCCGGACTGAACACTGAAGCTTTCTTT	CASSFSGLNTEAFF
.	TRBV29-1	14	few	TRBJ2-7	TGCAGCGTTGAGGGGGGGCAGGAGACCTACGAGCAGTACTTC	CSVEGGQETYEQYF